This section outlines one T cell receptor (beta chain) sequence together with its context. Its target is unknown. The data belong to a study of cytomegalovirus exposure and HLA in healthy donors. V was shortened by 2 bases and J by 6 bases, with 7 bases between the two germline ends. The CDR3 totals 12 residues. Germline CDR1 reads ENHRY; CDR2 reads SYGVKD. Both 60 Vbeta primers and 13 Jbeta primers went into the PCR. Sequencing was performed with immunoSEQ multiplex PCR; in TCRdb, only in-frame clones are kept and a portion is missing. This repertoire shows around 77,000 clones, 75% to 85% found once; its top ten account for around 3.6%. Whole-study findings and limits: Some V segments (TRBV6-2 and TRBV6-3 among them) were excluded as indistinguishable.

The sequencing sample was made of PBMCs. The sequence came from a man aged 40-49 years in good health and CMV-seronegative. V and J are TRBV10-3 and TRBJ1-2; the D is unclear. CDR3 residues: CAISEAGNGYTF. CDR3 in DNA: TGTGCCATCAGTGAGGCGGGGAATGGCTACACCTTC.